This entry lists 25 T cell receptor beta chains sequenced from one sample in a study of cytomegalovirus exposure and HLA in healthy donors (dated by TCRdb to 2017 to 2019). The library was made by the immunoSEQ multiplex PCR assay. What TCRdb holds here is the immuneACCESS table cut down to in-frame rearrangements. Part of the clones is not present; checked against another copy, under half of the missing clones reflect an unresolved V gene, and the others are unexplained. The sample table shows 160,000 or so clones, and approximately 90% are seen once. The ten largest clones take up 2.5% to 3% of the sample. Material: PBMCs. The origin of the receptors is a man aged 18 to 35 in good health and CMV-seronegative.

CDR3 residues: CASSLYDRFSNTEAFF. CDR3 bases: TGTGCCAGCAGCCTATATGACAGGTTCTCAAACACTGAAGCTTTCTTT. The chain uses TRBV11-2 and TRBJ1-1; D perhaps matches TRBD1 (6 bases). Germline CDR1 and CDR2: SGHAT and FQNNGV. The CDR3 has 16 residues. V lost 5 bases, J lost 2 bases, and 18 bases lay in between.

This clone was recorded a few times. The chain is built from TRBV29-1 and TRBJ2-3; 14 bases fit TRBD2. Germline CDR1 reads SQVTM; CDR2 reads ANQGSEA. The length of the CDR3 is 15 residues. Losses at the gene ends were 6 bases for V and 5 bases for J; bases not matched to a gene: 7. This chain's CDR3 is CSVSGTSGSGDTQYF. The CDR3 DNA reads TGCAGCGTCTCCGGGACTAGCGGGAGTGGAGATACGCAGTATTTT.

The CDR3 loop is CSVEPGVMNTEAFF. In nucleotides, the CDR3 is TGCAGCGTGGAGCCCGGGGTCATGAACACTGAAGCTTTCTTT. The chain couples TRBV29-1 to TRBJ1-1; D is unresolved. Germline CDR1 is SQVTM and CDR2 is ANQGSEA. V lost 6 bases and J 0 bases, leaving 14 bases between the germline ends. This CDR3 has 14 amino acids.

J is TRBJ1-2 and V is TRBV5-1; no clear D gene. The CDR3 is 15 residues long. V shed 1 base and J shed 4 bases, with 14 bases lying between them. From germline, CDR1 is SGHRS and CDR2 YFSETQ. Here the CDR3 DNA reads TGCGCCAGCAGCTTGATGGGCGACCATACCTATGGCTACACCTTC. This encodes CASSLMGDHTYGYTF.

The chain uses TRBV6-5 and TRBJ1-4; D is unresolved. The CDR3 has 13 amino acids. V lost 6 bases and J lost 2, with 7 bases in between. Germline lookup yields CDR1 MNHEY and CDR2 SVGAGI. The CDR3 spells CASRPRTNEKLFF. CDR3 nucleotide sequence: TGTGCCAGCAGACCCCGGACTAATGAAAAACTGTTTTTT.

The V gene is TRBV10-2, the J gene TRBJ1-4; no firm D call. The CDR3 runs 14 residues. CDR1 is WSHSY and CDR2 is SAAADI in the germline V gene. Trimming removed 6 bases from V and 2 bases from J, with 10 bases in between. DNA for the CDR3: TGCGCCAGCAGGAGTGCGTCCACTAATGAAAAACTGTTTTTT. It specifies CASRSASTNEKLFF.

The chain combines TRBV29-1 with TRBJ2-5; D not certain. The CDR3 sequence is 13 residues long. CDR1 and CDR2 from the germline V gene are SQVTM and ANQGSEA. V lost 3 bases and J 1 base, leaving 9 bases between the germline ends. This CDR3 reads CSVETLTQETQYF. The CDR3 bases are TGCAGCGTTGAGACACTCACCCAAGAGACCCAGTACTTC.

This rearrangement joins TRBV14 to TRBJ2-1; TRBD2 aligns across 11 bases. The CDR3 is 20 amino acids. V dropped 0 bases and J dropped 0; count of bases not matched to a gene: 10. Germline CDR1 reads SGHDN; CDR2 reads FVKESK. The CDR3 here is CASSQDPRLAGTGSYNEQFF. In DNA form, the CDR3 reads TGTGCCAGCAGCCAAGATCCGAGACTAGCGGGAACTGGCTCCTACAATGAGCAGTTCTTC.

The sample holds a few counts of this clone. The J gene is TRBJ1-6, the V gene TRBV28, with 9 bases aligning to TRBD1. Germline V CDR1 and CDR2: MDHEN, SYDVKM. J was trimmed by 9 bases and V by 10 bases; bases with no gene match: 7. The CDR3 covers 13 residues. DNA of the CDR3: TGTGCCACCCTTGGGGGACAGGGTTCACCCCTCCACTTT. Amino acids: CATLGGQGSPLHF. Based on the CDR3 plus reference TRBV28 and TRBJ1-6, the full variable domain is DVKVTQSSRYLVKRTGEKVFLECVQDMDHENMFWYRQDPGLGLRLIYFSYDVKMKEKGDIPEGYSVSREKKERFSLILESASTNQTSMYLCATLGGQGSPLHFGNGTRLTVT.

The chain has TRBV7-9 and TRBJ1-4; TRBD1 aligns across 9 bases. The length of the CDR3 is 14 residues. Germline CDR1 and CDR2: SEHNR and FQNEAQ (reference sequence). V was clipped by 6 bases and J by 8 bases; unmatched bases: 7. The CDR3 DNA follows: TGTGCCAGCAGTCAAGGGACAGGGCTAGAAAAACTGTTTTTT. It codes for CASSQGTGLEKLFF.

The CDR3 region is CASSPLRGKRLVYEQYF. The CDR3 DNA reads TGTGCCAGCAGCCCCCTTCGAGGAAAAAGACTAGTTTACGAGCAGTACTTC. The J gene is TRBJ2-7, the V gene TRBV11-2; tentatively, D is TRBD2 (6 bases). The V end lost 5 bases, the J end lost 4 bases, and 24 bases lay between the germline ends. The CDR3 has 17 amino acids. CDR1 is SGHAT, CDR2 FQNNGV, per germline.

The chain has TRBV27 and TRBJ2-6; perhaps TRBD1 as D (5 bases). The CDR3 contains 14 residues. Germline-derived CDR1 and CDR2 are MNHEY and SMNVEV (reference sequence). Trimming removed 7 bases at V and 0 bases at J, with 7 bases between. The CDR3 DNA reads as TGTGCCAGCAAAGGACACTCTGGGGCCAACGTCCTGACTTTC. The encoded protein is CASKGHSGANVLTF.

The chain has TRBV6-1 and TRBJ2-7, with 8 bases lining up with TRBD1. In germline, CDR1 is MNHNS, CDR2 SASEGT. J was trimmed by 3 bases and V by 8 bases; bases with no gene match: 6. This CDR3 contains 13 residues. The CDR3 sequence is CASGWTGSYEQYV. CDR3 nucleotide sequence: TGTGCCAGCGGCTGGACAGGGAGCTACGAGCAGTACGTC.

V and J are TRBV5-5 and TRBJ2-1; 8 bases match TRBD1. CDR3 length equals 15 residues. J was trimmed by 4 bases and V by 4 bases; bases with no gene match: 7. From germline, CDR1 is SGHKS and CDR2 YYEKEE (reference sequence). In DNA form, the CDR3 reads TGTGCCAGCAGCCCTCAGGGGGCCCAATACAATGAGCAGTTCTTC. Translation: CASSPQGAQYNEQFF.

The chain has TRBV27 and TRBJ1-1, with a weak D call TRBD1 (6 bases). The CDR3 loop spans 12 amino acids. CDR1 and CDR2 (germline): MNHEY, SMNVEV (reference sequence). Trimming took 8 bases from V and 4 from J, leaving 11 bases between them. CDR3 amino acids: CASVLGGTEAFF. CDR3 nucleotides: TGTGCCAGCGTTTTAGGGGGCACTGAAGCTTTCTTT.

V is TRBV6-1 and J is TRBJ2-5; no definite D call. The V and J ends lost 1 base and 0 bases respectively, with 15 bases between them. CDR1 MNHNS and CDR2 SASEGT come from the germline V gene. The length of the CDR3 is 17 residues. The CDR3 region has the DNA TGTGCCAGCAGTGAAGGCGACAAACTCGCCTACCAAGAGACCCAGTACTTC. Translated: CASSEGDKLAYQETQYF.

This clone turned up a few times. The chain employs TRBV19 and TRBJ1-1; tentative D call: TRBD1 (5 bases). The CDR3 sequence is 15 residues long. V was cut by 7 bases and J by 7 bases, with 22 bases left in between. Germline loops: CDR1 LNHDA, CDR2 SQIVND (reference sequence). The CDR3 loop reads CASIGSGVQVYEAFF. The DNA of the CDR3 is TGTGCCAGTATTGGGTCGGGCGTACAGGTTTATGAAGCTTTCTTT.

This chain connects TRBV2 to TRBJ2-1; 8 bases line up with TRBD1. CDR3 length equals 16 residues. V trimming: 6 bases; J trimming: 6 bases; junction bases outside the gene matches: 13. Germline V lookup: CDR1 SNHLY, CDR2 FYNNEI. The CDR3 DNA reads as TGTGCCAGCAGGGGGACAGGTTATTCTTGGGGCAATGAGCAGTTCTTC. Translated, it gives CASRGTGYSWGNEQFF.

Worth noting for this clone: This may come from a read error, since a much larger clone is one base off. Other nucleotide sequences from this sample produce the same CDR3. The chain employs TRBV20-1 and TRBJ1-2; maybe TRBD1 (5 bases). Trimming removed 8 bases from V and 0 bases from J, with 7 bases in between. This CDR3 is built from 11 residues. Germline V gene data show CDR1 as DFQATT and CDR2 as SNEGSKA (reference sequence). The CDR3 here is CSPTANYGYTF. DNA for the CDR3: TGCAGTCCGACAGCTAACTATGGCTACACCTTC.

V gene TRBV7-2 combines with J gene TRBJ2-1; 10 bases fit TRBD2. Germline V gives CDR1 SGHTA, CDR2 FQGNSA. This CDR3 is 16 amino acids long. Unmatched junction bases numbered 2, after V lost 3 bases and J lost 0 bases. Here the CDR3 reads CASSFSGGTSYNEQFF. The CDR3 nucleotides read TGTGCCAGCAGCTTTAGCGGGGGGACCTCCTACAATGAGCAGTTCTTC.

This chain links TRBV7-9 with TRBJ1-6, with D hard to call. The CDR3 runs 16 residues. Germline lookup yields CDR1 SEHNR and CDR2 FQNEAQ (reference sequence). With 5 bases removed from V and 0 bases from J, the gap between germline ends came to 11 bases. The CDR3 loop reads CASSQSESSYNSPLHF. In DNA, the CDR3 is TGTGCCAGCAGCCAATCGGAGAGCTCCTATAATTCACCCCTCCACTTT.

The chain employs TRBV5-4 and TRBJ2-2; 15 bases are a match to TRBD2. The CDR3 contains 18 residues. After removal of 3 bases from V and 4 bases from J, the junction contained 7 bases not matched to a gene. Per the germline V gene, CDR1 is SGHNT and CDR2 is YYREEE (reference sequence). This chain's CDR3 is CASSSGTSGGPRTGELFF. The CDR3 DNA is TGTGCCAGCAGCTCTGGGACTAGCGGGGGGCCCCGCACCGGGGAGCTGTTTTTT.

The chain has TRBV19 and TRBJ2-7; 10 nucleotides match TRBD1. Germline trimming cut 4 bases from V and 5 bases from J; bases unmatched to any gene: 8. CDR1 LNHDA and CDR2 SQIVND come from the germline V gene (reference sequence). The length of the CDR3 is 15 residues. The chain's CDR3 is CASSTAGTGANEQYV. DNA of the CDR3: TGTGCCAGTAGTACCGCCGGGACAGGGGCCAACGAGCAGTACGTC.

The CDR3 protein is CASSQVVGALLEQYF. CDR3 nucleotide sequence: TGTGCCAGCAGCCAAGTGGTGGGAGCCCTCCTCGAGCAGTACTTC. This sequence joins TRBV4-2 and TRBJ2-7, with D maybe TRBD2 (5 bases). Deletions cut 1 base from V and 6 bases from J, with 16 bases between. The CDR3 has 15 amino acids. Germline CDR1 is LGHNA and CDR2 is YNFKEQ.

The rearrangement joins TRBV5-4 to TRBJ2-5; 9 positions agree with TRBD2. This CDR3 comprises 15 residues. The trim removed 10 bases at V and 1 base at J, leaving 11 bases unmatched. Germline lookup yields CDR1 SGHNT and CDR2 YYREEE (reference sequence). The CDR3 sequence is CASRRNSGSQETQYF. The CDR3 coding sequence is TGTGCCTCCAGGAGGAATAGCGGGAGCCAAGAGACCCAGTACTTC.